Reported below is one T cell receptor beta chain. The sample comes from a study of PD-L1 blockade in urothelial cancer. Time point denoted: pretreatment peripheral blood. TCRdb's copy holds only in-frame clones and misses some; the assay was immunoSEQ multiplex PCR. In the table there are about 79,000 clones, approximately 84% of which are singletons. This sample comprised PBMCs, obtained around atezolizumab (anti-PD-L1) treatment. The receptor was derived from a man in his sixties with urothelial cancer.

The CDR3 loop reads CASSKAGGRPYEQYF. Here the CDR3 DNA reads TGTGCCAGCAGCAAAGCGGGGGGACGTCCCTACGAGCAGTACTTC. The V call is TRBV11-3, the J call TRBJ2-7; 9 nucleotides agree with TRBD2. CDR3 size: 15 residues. The germline V gene encodes CDR1 SGHNT and CDR2 YENEEA. V was pared by 5 bases and J by 2 bases, with 7 bases of the junction left unmatched.